A single sample is the source of the 8 T cell receptor beta chains below, sequenced in a study of blood T cell repertoires in COVID-19. Here immunoSEQ multiplex PCR was the method, and the copy in TCRdb shows in-frame clones only, minus some. The table has approximately 200,000 clones, approximately 87% seen once. Sequenced input: peripheral blood. These receptors were obtained from a person between 65 and 79 years old with COVID-19, enrolled during active disease.

The genes are TRBV6-5 and TRBJ2-5, with a tentative D call TRBD2 (5 bases). Germline V gene lookup returns CDR1 MNHEY and CDR2 SVGAGI. The V gene lost 4 bases and the J gene lost 3 bases, with 15 bases spanning the gap. This CDR3 spans 15 amino acids. DNA for the CDR3: TGTGCCAGCAGTTCCTTCCGAGAGGGAAAAGAGACCCAGTACTTC. Protein sequence: CASSSFREGKETQYF.

This chain uses TRBV7-9 with TRBJ1-4; D not certain. Germline V gene sequence: CDR1 SEHNR, CDR2 FQNEAQ (reference sequence). CDR3 length: 14 amino acids. V lost 6 bases and J lost 0, with 8 bases in between. This chain's CDR3 is CASSSQATNEKLFF. In nucleotides, the CDR3 is TGTGCCAGCAGTTCACAAGCAACTAATGAAAAACTGTTTTTT.

V usage is TRBV5-1 and J usage is TRBJ2-7; D may be TRBD1 (6 bases). Germline loops: CDR1 SGHRS, CDR2 YFSETQ. The CDR3 loop spans 14 amino acids. V was clipped by 0 bases and J by 2 bases, with 9 bases between them. The CDR3 DNA is TGCGCCAGCAGCTTGGACACAGGGACCTACGAGCAGTACTTC. Translated, it gives CASSLDTGTYEQYF.

The J gene is TRBJ2-1, the V gene TRBV25-1; D ambiguous. The CDR3 is 17 amino acids. V was pared by 1 base and J by 0 bases, with 13 bases between. CDR1 MGHDK and CDR2 SYGVNS come from the germline V gene. DNA for the CDR3: TGTGCCAGCAGTGAATTGGGCGCAGCCCGCTCCTACAATGAGCAGTTCTTC. Protein product: CASSELGAARSYNEQFF.

The genes are TRBV10-3 and TRBJ2-1; 8 bases match TRBD2. CDR1 is ENHRY and CDR2 is SYGVKD in the germline V gene. J was trimmed by 5 bases and V by 7 bases; bases with no gene match: 4. The CDR3 contains 13 residues. The DNA for the CDR3 is TGTGCCATCAAGCGGGAGTGGGACAATGAGCAGTTCTTC. Its protein is CAIKREWDNEQFF.

The gene calls are TRBV3-1 (or the pseudogene TRBV3-2) and TRBJ2-2, with D unresolved. CDR1 and CDR2 from the germline V gene are LGHDT and YNNKEL (reference sequence). The CDR3 sequence is 12 residues long. V was clipped by 4 bases and J by 5 bases, with 5 bases between them. The CDR3 region has the DNA TGTGCCAGCAGCCCCAGAACCGGGGAGCTGTTTTTT. Its protein product is CASSPRTGELFF.

The J gene is TRBJ2-5, the V gene TRBV27, with D maybe TRBD2 (5 bases). Germline CDR1 MNHEY, CDR2 SMNVEV (reference sequence). V was shortened by 6 bases and J by 3 bases, with 17 bases between the two germline ends. This CDR3 is 15 amino acids long. Here the CDR3 DNA reads TGTGCCAGCAGAACCCTAGTAACGGGAAAAGAGACCCAGTACTTC. Its protein product is CASRTLVTGKETQYF.

In DNA form, the CDR3 reads TGTGCCATCAGGGATCTCCGGGACACGAGGAAGGCTGGCTACACCTTC. This gives the protein CAIRDLRDTRKAGYTF. The chain recombines TRBV10-3 with TRBJ1-2, with a weak D call TRBD1 (6 bases). V lost 6 bases and J lost 7, with 24 bases in between. The CDR3 spans 16 residues. CDR1 is ENHRY and CDR2 is SYGVKD in the germline V gene.